The next 31 T cell receptor beta chains were all read from a single sample in a study of blood T cell repertoires in COVID-19 (dated by TCRdb to the early 2020s). To prepare the library, the immunoSEQ multiplex PCR assay was applied. TCRdb took this table from immuneACCESS and kept in-frame rearrangements with V and J called. Such tables lack part of the clones; where checked against another copy, unresolved V genes explain under half of the gap, and the rest is unexplained. This sample is represented by around 100,000 clones; approximately 85% of them were singletons. The top ten hold 2.1% of the sample. Input material: peripheral blood. The receptor source for this set is a human donor in a cohort sampled during active COVID-19.

The V and J genes are TRBV7-6 and TRBJ2-2, with TRBD2 identical over 13 bases. CDR1 and CDR2 (germline): SGHVS, FNYEAQ. The CDR3 length is 18 residues. With 5 bases clipped from V and 7 bases from J, the junction kept 13 bases outside the gene matches. The CDR3 spells CASSLGRTSGSHNGELFF. CDR3 nucleotide sequence: TGTGCCAGCAGCCTTGGCCGGACTAGCGGGAGTCATAACGGGGAGCTGTTTTTT.

The chain uses TRBV9 and TRBJ1-2; the D is unclear. V dropped 3 bases and J dropped 4 bases, with 7 bases sitting between them. The CDR3 loop spans 12 amino acids. CDR1 and CDR2 from the germline V gene are SGDLS and YYNGEE. CDR3 DNA sequence: TGTGCCAGCAGCGCAACCAGCTATGGCTACACCTTC. It yields the protein CASSATSYGYTF.

The genes are TRBV30 and TRBJ2-1, with TRBD1 identical over 7 bases. The V gene's germline CDR1 is GTSNPN and CDR2 SVGIG (reference sequence). The V gene end was trimmed by 5 bases and the J gene end by 4 bases; junction bases not matched to a gene: 14. The CDR3 is 16 residues long. CDR3 residues: CAWDRQGQYYYNEQFF. In DNA form, the CDR3 reads TGTGCCTGGGACAGACAGGGCCAGTACTATTACAATGAGCAGTTCTTC. Drawing the rest from reference TRBV30 and TRBJ2-1, the complete variable domain is SQTIHQWPATLVQPVGSPLSLECTVEGTSNPNLYWYRQAAGRGLQLLFYSVGIGQISSEVPQNLSASRPQDRQFILSSKKLLLSDSGFYLCAWDRQGQYYYNEQFFGPGTRLTVL.

The rearrangement uses TRBV19 and TRBJ2-1; 7 bases match TRBD2. Germline loops: CDR1 LNHDA, CDR2 SQIVND (reference sequence). V lost 0 bases and J lost 6; bases outside the gene matches: 11. The CDR3 extends over 17 amino acids. The CDR3 here is CASSIDFPGGRGNEQFF. Written as DNA, the CDR3 is TGTGCCAGTAGTATAGATTTCCCTGGGGGGAGGGGCAATGAGCAGTTCTTC.

The genes are TRBV5-1 and TRBJ1-3; 8 bases agree with TRBD1. The ends lost 4 bases at V and 2 bases at J; junction bases unmatched: 2. The CDR3 spans 14 residues. In germline, CDR1 is SGHRS, CDR2 YFSETQ. In DNA form, the CDR3 reads TGCGCCAGCAGCACGGGACAGGCTGGAAACACCATATATTTT. Residues: CASSTGQAGNTIYF.

The chain combines TRBV7-8 with TRBJ2-3, with TRBD2 matching 12 bases. This CDR3 region has 17 residues. J gave up 0 bases and V 5 bases, and 6 bases lay outside the gene matches. The V gene's germline CDR1 is SGHVS and CDR2 FQNEAQ. In DNA, the CDR3 is TGTGCCAGCAGCCCACTAGCGGGGGGACCTAGCACAGATACGCAGTATTTT. Translated: CASSPLAGGPSTDTQYF.

The chain employs TRBV6-1 and TRBJ1-2, with TRBD1 matching over 7 bases. The CDR3 covers 16 residues. The V and J ends lost 4 bases and 1 base, in that order; junction bases with no gene match: 9. The germline gives CDR1 MNHNS, CDR2 SASEGT. Here the CDR3 DNA reads TGTGCCAGCAGTGCTACCTCGGGACAGCTTAACTATGGCTACACCTTC. Protein: CASSATSGQLNYGYTF.

The chain joins TRBV28 to TRBJ2-1; no reliable D call. Germline values: CDR1 MDHEN, CDR2 SYDVKM. CDR3 length equals 15 residues. Trimming left V 7 bases short and J 0 bases short, with 13 bases between. The CDR3 protein is CASTAVSSSYNEQFF. Here the CDR3 DNA reads TGTGCCAGCACGGCGGTCTCCAGCTCCTACAATGAGCAGTTCTTC.

V gene TRBV5-1 combines with J gene TRBJ2-7; TRBD2 agrees at 10 bases. Germline CDR1 reads SGHRS; CDR2 reads YFSETQ. The CDR3 length is 14 residues. V lost 2 bases and J lost 7; bases outside the gene matches: 6. The CDR3 region is CASSFASGSWEQYF. In DNA, the CDR3 is TGCGCCAGCAGCTTCGCTAGCGGGAGTTGGGAGCAGTACTTC.

The rearrangement joins TRBV5-1 to TRBJ1-1, with 9 bases that match TRBD1. Trimming cost V 4 bases and J 4 bases; bases outside gene matches: 8. Per germline, CDR1 SGHRS and CDR2 YFSETQ. The CDR3 has 15 amino acids. As DNA, the CDR3 is TGCGCCAGCAGCCCGGGACAGGGATGGGTCACTGAAGCTTTCTTT. Translation gives CASSPGQGWVTEAFF.

V usage is TRBV27 and J usage is TRBJ2-1, with D possibly TRBD2 on 5 matching bases. The length of the CDR3 is 13 residues. Germline V gene sequence: CDR1 MNHEY, CDR2 SMNVEV (reference sequence). Trimming took off 6 bases at V and 7 bases at J, with 13 bases between the two ends. CDR3 bases: TGTGCCAGCAGAAGGACTTTCGAGAATGAGCAGTTCTTC. Protein sequence: CASRRTFENEQFF.

This clone was seen just once. The chain employs TRBV19 and TRBJ1-5; 7 bases agree with TRBD1. The V gene end was trimmed by 3 bases and the J gene end by 3 bases; junction bases not matched to a gene: 8. The CDR3 runs to 16 residues. Per the germline V gene, CDR1 is LNHDA and CDR2 is SQIVND (reference sequence). The chain's CDR3 is CASSMKGAGINQPQHF. CDR3 sequence (DNA): TGTGCCAGTAGTATGAAGGGGGCGGGGATCAATCAGCCCCAGCATTTT. The complete variable domain, with remaining parts taken from reference TRBV19 and TRBJ1-5, reads DGGITQSPKYLFRKEGQNVTLSCEQNLNHDAMYWYRQDPGQGLRLIYYSQIVNDFQKGDIAEGYSVSREKKESFPLTVTSAQKNPTAFYLCASSMKGAGINQPQHFGDGTRLSIL.

This chain uses TRBV5-4 with TRBJ2-5, with D unclear. The CDR3 consists of 17 residues. The V end was cut by 3 bases, the J end by 3 bases, with 21 bases between. The germline V gene encodes CDR1 SGHNT and CDR2 YYREEE (reference sequence). CDR3 nucleotide sequence: TGTGCCAGCAGCTCCCTCACGGCGAGTCGTCGGGAAGAGACCCAGTACTTC. It is translated as CASSSLTASRREETQYF.

The chain carries TRBV2 and TRBJ2-3, with D uncertain. V was pared by 1 base and J by 6 bases, with 5 bases between. In germline, CDR1 is SNHLY, CDR2 FYNNEI. The CDR3 runs to 12 residues. In DNA form, the CDR3 reads TGTGCCAGCAGTGAAGGGCGGGATACGCAGTATTTT. Protein product: CASSEGRDTQYF.

The rearrangement links TRBV5-1 to TRBJ2-5, with TRBD2 identical over 9 bases. With 1 base clipped from V and 4 bases from J, the junction kept 5 bases outside the gene matches. CDR1 SGHRS and CDR2 YFSETQ come from the germline V gene. This CDR3 is 15 amino acids long. The CDR3 is CASSLLAGSGETQYF. In DNA, the CDR3 is TGCGCCAGCAGCTTGCTAGCGGGATCTGGAGAGACCCAGTACTTC.

V gene TRBV6-2 or TRBV6-3 combines with J gene TRBJ1-1; 7 bases map to TRBD1. Germline CDR1 MNHEY, CDR2 SVGEGT. Unmatched junction bases numbered 5, after V lost 1 base and J lost 3 bases. The CDR3 runs to 15 residues. The CDR3 here is CASSYLAGGDTEAFF. CDR3 nucleotides: TGTGCCAGCAGTTACTTGGCAGGGGGTGACACTGAAGCTTTCTTT.

The rearrangement links TRBV18 to TRBJ1-1; 9 nucleotides match TRBD1. V lost 6 bases, J lost 7 bases, and 9 bases stayed unmatched. The CDR3 runs to 14 residues. The germline CDR1 and CDR2 sequences are KGHSH and LQKENI. CDR3 coding DNA: TGTGCCAGCTCTCCTGGGACAGGGAATGTTGAAGCTTTCTTT. Protein sequence: CASSPGTGNVEAFF.

This chain connects TRBV5-1 to TRBJ1-1; the match to TRBD1 covers 8 bases. The germline gives CDR1 SGHRS, CDR2 YFSETQ. The CDR3 spans 15 residues. V shed 0 bases and J 0 bases; nucleotides not matched to a gene: 1. The CDR3 DNA reads as TGCGCCAGCAGCTTGGAGGACAGGGTGAACACTGAAGCTTTCTTT. Its protein is CASSLEDRVNTEAFF.

The chain carries TRBV5-6 and TRBJ1-1; no definite D call. Trimming removed 4 bases at V and 1 base at J, with 8 bases between. Germline CDR1 reads SGHDT; CDR2 reads YYEEEE. CDR3 size: 13 residues. The DNA for the CDR3 is TGTGCCAGCAGCCGAGGCGGGAACACTGAAGCTTTCTTT. Its translation is CASSRGGNTEAFF.

This clone was counted a few times. The genes are TRBV7-9 and TRBJ2-7; 10 bases line up with TRBD1. The J segment lost 4 bases and the V segment lost 5 bases, leaving 5 bases of the junction unmatched. CDR1 and CDR2 (germline): SEHNR, FQNEAQ (reference sequence). The CDR3 totals 14 residues. CDR3 in amino acids: CASSGRDRGYEQYF. CDR3 DNA sequence: TGTGCCAGCAGCGGCCGGGACAGGGGTTACGAGCAGTACTTC. Using reference TRBV7-9 and TRBJ2-7 for the parts outside the CDR3, the full variable domain is DTGVSQNPRHKITKRGQNVTFRCDPISEHNRLYWYRQTLGQGPEFLTYFQNEAQLEKSRLLSDRFSAERPKGSFSTLEIQRTEQGDSAMYLCASSGRDRGYEQYFGPGTRLTVT.

The chain uses TRBV5-1 and TRBJ1-2; 10 bases are a match to TRBD1. J lost 4 bases, V lost 0 bases, and 0 bases had no gene match. This CDR3 contains 14 residues. Germline assignment: CDR1 SGHRS and CDR2 YFSETQ. DNA for the CDR3: TGCGCCAGCAGCTTGGGGGACAGGGGCTATGGCTACACCTTC. The encoded protein is CASSLGDRGYGYTF.

The V gene is TRBV5-4, the J gene TRBJ1-4; 10 positions agree with TRBD1. Germline V gene data show CDR1 as SGHNT and CDR2 as YYREEE (reference sequence). This CDR3 has 15 residues. V shed 4 bases and J 6 bases; nucleotides not matched to a gene: 6. CDR3 DNA sequence: TGTGCCAGCAGCGCCAAGGACAGGGGGGATGAAAAACTGTTTTTT. Translated, it gives CASSAKDRGDEKLFF.

The rearrangement uses TRBV28 and TRBJ1-2; TRBD1 is a possible D gene (5 bases). This CDR3 contains 16 residues. V lost 8 bases and J 0 bases, leaving 19 bases between the germline ends. Germline assignment: CDR1 MDHEN and CDR2 SYDVKM. The CDR3 sequence is CASHPVGGTSNYGYTF. CDR3 nucleotides: TGTGCCAGCCACCCCGTCGGGGGAACTTCTAACTATGGCTACACCTTC.

V and J are TRBV5-6 and TRBJ2-3, with D possibly TRBD1 on 5 matching bases. Trimming left V 3 bases short and J 2 bases short, with 10 bases between. In germline, CDR1 is SGHDT, CDR2 YYEEEE. This CDR3 comprises 14 residues. CDR3 protein: CASSWGTYTDTQYF. CDR3 DNA sequence: TGTGCCAGCAGCTGGGGCACTTACACAGATACGCAGTATTTT.

This clone was found once. The V call is TRBV7-9, the J call TRBJ2-1; 12 bases match TRBD2. The V segment lost 5 bases and the J segment 9 bases; nucleotides outside the gene matches: 11. Germline assignment: CDR1 SEHNR and CDR2 FQNEAQ (reference sequence). This CDR3 spans 16 amino acids. DNA of the CDR3: TGTGCCAGCAGCCCACGACTAGCGGGGGAGGTCGGTGAGCAGTTCTTC. It translates to CASSPRLAGEVGEQFF.

The V call is TRBV25-1, the J call TRBJ1-2; D ambiguous. The ends were cut back, 3 bases at V and 4 bases at J, with 18 bases in the middle. CDR3 length equals 16 residues. Germline V lookup: CDR1 MGHDK, CDR2 SYGVNS. In nucleotides, the CDR3 is TGTGCCAGCAGTGATACGGAGGTGGGAGGGCTCTATGGCTACACCTTC. Translating gives CASSDTEVGGLYGYTF.

This sequence joins TRBV6-5 and TRBJ2-1, with D possibly matching TRBD1 (6 bases). Trimming took off 6 bases at V and 4 bases at J, with 13 bases between the two ends. The CDR3 totals 14 residues. Germline V gene sequence: CDR1 MNHEY, CDR2 SVGAGI. CDR3 protein: CASRNTGSYNEQFF. The CDR3 nucleotides read TGTGCCAGCAGGAATACAGGGTCTTACAATGAGCAGTTCTTC.

The V and J genes are TRBV3-1 (or the pseudogene TRBV3-2) and TRBJ2-5; D is possibly TRBD2 (5 bases). V was trimmed by 0 bases and J by 7 bases, leaving 12 bases between them. The CDR3 is 14 amino acids. Germline values: CDR1 LGHDT, CDR2 YNNKEL (reference sequence). The CDR3 here is CASSQDNSGGTQYF. The CDR3, as DNA: TGTGCCAGCAGCCAAGATAACAGTGGAGGGACCCAGTACTTC.

This rearrangement joins TRBV2 to TRBJ2-7; possible D gene TRBD2, 7 bases. Between the trimmed V and J ends, which lost 6 bases and 2 bases, there was a span of 17 bases. Germline CDR1 and CDR2: SNHLY and FYNNEI. The CDR3 extends over 15 amino acids. The CDR3, as DNA: TGTGCCAGCAGCCAAGGGGGGGCCGGGGCCTACGAGCAGTACTTC. The encoded protein is CASSQGGAGAYEQYF.

The chain couples TRBV25-1 to TRBJ2-1; 9 bases line up with TRBD2. The CDR3 sequence is 15 residues long. With 11 bases clipped from V and 6 bases from J, the junction kept 14 bases outside the gene matches. Germline V CDR1 and CDR2: MGHDK, SYGVNS. Here the CDR3 reads CASRGVAGGSNEQFF. Here the CDR3 DNA reads TGTGCCTCTCGAGGGGTGGCGGGAGGGTCCAATGAGCAGTTCTTC. Full variable domain (remainder filled in from reference TRBV25-1 and TRBJ2-1): EADIYQTPRYLVIGTGKKITLECSQTMGHDKMYWYQQDPGMELHLIHYSYGVNSTEKGDLSSESTVSRIRTEHFPLTLESARPSHTSQYLCASRGVAGGSNEQFFGPGTRLTVL.

V and J are TRBV28 and TRBJ1-4; 9 bases are shared with TRBD1. V lost 5 bases and J lost 4; bases outside the gene matches: 8. CDR1 is MDHEN, CDR2 SYDVKM, per germline. This CDR3 comprises 16 residues. As DNA, the CDR3 is TGTGCCAGCAGTGAGGACAGGGGACGGCTTAATGAAAAACTGTTTTTT. Amino acid sequence: CASSEDRGRLNEKLFF.